The source of this TCR beta chain is a study of cytomegalovirus exposure and HLA in healthy donors. General study results and limits: There were fewer than 200 TCR beta chains listed as cytomegalovirus-associated. Association of a missense DCLRE1C variant with TCR beta V- and J-gene trimming was reported in a later analysis. In an earlier analysis, productive rearrangement rates for most beta V segments clustered near 87% or 30%.

The primer mix had 60 Vbeta and 13 Jbeta primers. The method was immunoSEQ multiplex PCR; TCRdb's version includes in-frame clones alone and lacks a portion of them. Recorded for this sample: about 67,000 clones. Turning to this clone: Its antigen is currently unknown.

Germline values: CDR1 SGDLS, CDR2 YYNGEE. The CDR3 runs to 15 residues. The V segment lost 4 bases and the J segment 2 bases; nucleotides outside the gene matches: 7. The receptor was derived from a man aged 25-45 years in good health and CMV-seropositive. Sequencing was done on a sample of PBMCs. The gene calls are TRBV9 and TRBJ1-1; TRBD1 matches at 8 bases. CDR3 loop: CASSPQTGVNTEAFF. DNA for the CDR3: TGTGCCAGCAGCCCCCAGACAGGGGTTAACACTGAAGCTTTCTTT.